This T cell receptor (beta chain) was recorded in a study of blood T cell repertoires in COVID-19. Study-level background: Specimens from acute and convalescent COVID-19 originated in the United States, Italy and Spain. PBMCs, B-cell-depleted T cells, or T cells provided the cDNA or gDNA that made up the material.

CDR3 length: 12 amino acids. Per the germline V gene, CDR1 is MDHEN and CDR2 is SYDVKM. Trimming took 5 bases from V and 0 from J, leaving 4 bases between them. The table came from immunoSEQ multiplex PCR; TCRdb's copy has only in-frame clones and leaves some out. Of approximately 230,000 clones in the sample, roughly four fifths were seen once. Material: peripheral blood. The sequence derives from a man older than 75 with acute or convalescent COVID-19. The chain joins TRBV28 to TRBJ1-2; D ambiguous. For the CDR3, the DNA is TGTGCCAGCAGTACTCCTAACTATGGCTACACCTTC. Its translation is CASSTPNYGYTF.